One and the same sample provided the 26 T cell receptor beta chains below, sequenced in a study of blood T cell repertoires in COVID-19. The protocol was immunoSEQ multiplex PCR, while the TCRdb copy is restricted to in-frame clones and leaves out a portion. This sample has some 44,000 clones, with roughly nine tenths found just once. The sample taken for sequencing was peripheral blood. Every receptor here comes from a middle-aged man with active COVID-19.

The chain couples TRBV7-9 to TRBJ2-5; perhaps TRBD1 as D (5 bases). In germline, CDR1 is SEHNR, CDR2 FQNEAQ (reference sequence). The CDR3 contains 15 residues. V shed 5 bases and J shed 4 bases, with 17 bases lying between them. The CDR3 sequence is CASSPKYQGIETQYF. DNA of the CDR3: TGTGCCAGCAGCCCGAAGTATCAGGGAATAGAGACCCAGTACTTC. Combining the CDR3 with reference TRBV7-9 and TRBJ2-5 gives the whole variable domain DTGVSQNPRHKITKRGQNVTFRCDPISEHNRLYWYRQTLGQGPEFLTYFQNEAQLEKSRLLSDRFSAERPKGSFSTLEIQRTEQGDSAMYLCASSPKYQGIETQYFGPGTRLLVL.

This clone was observed a single time. This chain links TRBV7-2 with TRBJ2-3; D is ambiguous. V lost 4 bases and J lost 1, with 6 bases in between. Germline values: CDR1 SGHTA, CDR2 FQGNSA. This CDR3 contains 13 residues. The CDR3 loop is CASSSSRTDTQYF. CDR3 DNA: TGTGCCAGCAGCTCCTCTCGCACAGATACGCAGTATTTT.

V is TRBV6-5 and J is TRBJ1-2; D gene ambiguous. The germline CDR1 and CDR2 sequences are MNHEY and SVGAGI. The CDR3 is made up of 16 amino acids. Trimming shortened V by 0 bases and J by 2 bases, and 13 bases separated the two germline ends. The chain's CDR3 is CASSYSVVRENYGYTF. The CDR3 region has the DNA TGTGCCAGCAGTTACTCGGTGGTGCGCGAGAACTATGGCTACACCTTC.

This chain joins TRBV4-1 and TRBJ2-1; 9 bases fit TRBD2. CDR3 size: 16 residues. V was clipped by 1 base and J by 6 bases; unmatched bases: 7. The V gene's germline CDR1 is MGHRA and CDR2 YSYEKL. This chain's CDR3 is CASSQGLAGPFNEQFF. In DNA form, the CDR3 reads TGCGCCAGCAGCCAAGGGCTAGCGGGGCCCTTCAATGAGCAGTTCTTC.

The chain joins TRBV7-2 to TRBJ2-3, with D uncertain. Trimming took off 6 bases at V and 0 bases at J, with 7 bases between the two ends. The CDR3 totals 13 residues. Germline V gene data show CDR1 as SGHTA and CDR2 as FQGNSA. CDR3 DNA sequence: TGTGCCAGCAGGGGCCCTAGCACAGATACGCAGTATTTT. This gives the protein CASRGPSTDTQYF.

DNA of the CDR3: TGTGCCAGCAGGGGCCCCAATAATTCACCCCTCCACTTT. It codes for CASRGPNNSPLHF. The V gene is TRBV12-3 or TRBV12-4, the J gene TRBJ1-6; D call uncertain. The V gene lost 6 bases and the J gene lost 5 bases, with 8 bases spanning the gap. CDR3 length: 13 residues.

This chain uses TRBV30 with TRBJ2-2; D gene unclear. This CDR3 is built from 13 residues. Germline V CDR1 and CDR2: GTSNPN, SVGIG (reference sequence). Trimming shortened V by 1 base and J by 3 bases, and 6 bases separated the two germline ends. CDR3: CAWSAEYTGELFF. CDR3 DNA sequence: TGTGCCTGGAGTGCGGAGTACACCGGGGAGCTGTTTTTT.

V and J are TRBV27 and TRBJ2-7; 7 positions match TRBD2. CDR3 size: 15 residues. The ends lost 5 bases at V and 2 bases at J; junction bases unmatched: 9. Germline V gene sequence: CDR1 MNHEY, CDR2 SMNVEV (reference sequence). This CDR3 is CASSGSSGPPYEQYF. As DNA, the CDR3 is TGTGCCAGCAGTGGAAGTAGCGGGCCCCCCTACGAGCAGTACTTC.

Worth noting for this clone: At the DNA level, this CDR3 is encoded by other sequences in the same sample as well. The V call is TRBV2, the J call TRBJ1-5; D possibly corresponds to TRBD1 (6 bases). Germline CDR1 SNHLY, CDR2 FYNNEI. Deletions cut 2 bases from V and 4 bases from J, with 6 bases between. The CDR3 is made up of 13 amino acids. This chain's CDR3 is CASSEQGNQPQHF. As DNA, the CDR3 is TGTGCCAGCAGTGAACAGGGGAATCAGCCCCAGCATTTT.

The sample holds one count of this clone. V usage is TRBV7-9 and J usage is TRBJ1-5; the D is unclear. Germline lookup yields CDR1 SEHNR and CDR2 FQNEAQ (reference sequence). The CDR3 has 12 residues. Trimming cost V 2 bases and J 5 bases, with 4 bases left between them. The CDR3, as DNA: TGTGCCAGCAGCTTACCTGATCAGCCCCAGCATTTT. It yields the protein CASSLPDQPQHF.

The V call is TRBV19, the J call TRBJ1-6; a possible D gene is TRBD1 (5 bases). The germline V gene encodes CDR1 LNHDA and CDR2 SQIVND (reference sequence). The CDR3 covers 16 residues. Trimming removed 5 bases at V and 7 bases at J, with 18 bases between. The CDR3 reads CASSASPGLPNSPLHF. The CDR3 DNA reads as TGTGCCAGTAGTGCATCCCCGGGACTGCCGAATTCACCCCTCCACTTT.

The chain is built from TRBV28 and TRBJ1-1; D not resolved. V was shortened by 6 bases and J by 3 bases, with 11 bases between the two germline ends. CDR3 size: 13 residues. Germline assignment: CDR1 MDHEN and CDR2 SYDVKM. The CDR3 sequence is CASRPHGHTEAFF. CDR3 DNA: TGTGCCAGCAGGCCCCATGGGCACACTGAAGCTTTCTTT.

V is TRBV2 and J is TRBJ1-2, with a possible D match to TRBD1 (6 bases). Per germline, CDR1 SNHLY and CDR2 FYNNEI. V was cut by 5 bases and J by 2 bases, with 9 bases left in between. The CDR3 covers 13 residues. In DNA form, the CDR3 reads TGTGCCAGCAGTCGACAGGTGAACTATGGCTACACCTTC. Residues: CASSRQVNYGYTF. The entire variable domain, with the rest obtained from reference TRBV2 and TRBJ1-2, is as follows: EPEVTQTPSHQVTQMGQEVILRCVPISNHLYFYWYRQILGQKVEFLVSFYNNEISEKSEIFDDQFSVERPDGSNFTLKIRSTKLEDSAMYFCASSRQVNYGYTFGSGTRLTVV.

The chain uses TRBV28 and TRBJ1-2; D remains ambiguous. Germline V gene data show CDR1 as MDHEN and CDR2 as SYDVKM. The V end lost 7 bases, the J end lost 4 bases, and 13 bases lay between the germline ends. This CDR3 contains 13 residues. CDR3 nucleotide sequence: TGTGCCAGCAAGCTATCTGGGAGCTATGGCTACACCTTC. It is translated as CASKLSGSYGYTF.

This rearrangement joins TRBV6-5 to TRBJ2-2, with 7 bases that match TRBD1. V was pared by 5 bases and J by 8 bases, with 5 bases of the junction left unmatched. The germline gives CDR1 MNHEY, CDR2 SVGAGI. CDR3 length: 13 residues. The CDR3 loop reads CASSLSGQGELFF. In DNA, the CDR3 is TGTGCCAGCAGTCTATCGGGACAGGGGGAGCTGTTTTTT.

The chain is built from TRBV24-1 and TRBJ2-1; a possible D gene is TRBD1 (6 bases). Germline loops: CDR1 KGHDR, CDR2 SFDVKD. The CDR3 consists of 13 residues. The V end lost 4 bases, the J end lost 7 bases, and 10 bases lay between the germline ends. The CDR3 DNA reads TGTGCCACCAGTGACGTGAGGGGGAATGAGCAGTTCTTC. Protein sequence: CATSDVRGNEQFF.

The rearrangement uses TRBV19 and TRBJ1-1; D is unclear. The CDR3 has 13 residues. Trimming removed 4 bases at V and 3 bases at J, with 9 bases between. The germline CDR1 and CDR2 sequences are LNHDA and SQIVND (reference sequence). The CDR3 sequence is CASSSQDYTEAFF. CDR3 DNA sequence: TGTGCCAGTAGTAGCCAGGACTACACTGAAGCTTTCTTT. Using reference TRBV19 and TRBJ1-1 for the parts outside the CDR3, the full variable domain is DGGITQSPKYLFRKEGQNVTLSCEQNLNHDAMYWYRQDPGQGLRLIYYSQIVNDFQKGDIAEGYSVSREKKESFPLTVTSAQKNPTAFYLCASSSQDYTEAFFGQGTRLTVV.

This chain links TRBV6-6 with TRBJ1-1; D remains unclear. The CDR3 length is 14 residues. Germline assignment: CDR1 MNHNY and CDR2 SVGAGI (reference sequence). V dropped 7 bases and J dropped 3 bases, with 15 bases sitting between them. The CDR3 spells CASNVKPSYTEAFF. The CDR3 DNA sequence: TGTGCCAGCAACGTTAAGCCATCTTACACTGAAGCTTTCTTT.

V gene TRBV7-9 combines with J gene TRBJ2-1; TRBD1 aligns across 7 bases. The CDR3 is 14 residues long. With V trimmed by 2 bases and J by 5 bases, 3 bases remained unmatched. The germline V gene encodes CDR1 SEHNR and CDR2 FQNEAQ (reference sequence). CDR3 in DNA: TGTGCCAGCAGCTTACAACAGGGGCACAATGAGCAGTTCTTC. This translates into CASSLQQGHNEQFF.

The chain recombines TRBV28 with TRBJ1-2, with 9 bases fitting TRBD1. Germline V gives CDR1 MDHEN, CDR2 SYDVKM. The CDR3 extends over 15 amino acids. J was trimmed by 3 bases and V by 5 bases; bases with no gene match: 7. The CDR3 reads CASSTAGTGYYGYTF. The CDR3 nucleotides are TGTGCCAGCAGTACAGCCGGGACAGGGTACTATGGCTACACCTTC.

The rearrangement joins TRBV10-1 to TRBJ2-1; the match to TRBD2 covers 7 bases. Per the germline V gene, CDR1 is WNHNN and CDR2 is SYGVQD (reference sequence). This CDR3 spans 15 amino acids. V lost 2 bases and J lost 4; bases outside the gene matches: 5. The CDR3 DNA reads TGCGCCAGCAGTGAGGGGACTACTCTATACAATGAGCAGTTCTTC. This encodes CASSEGTTLYNEQFF.

The rearrangement joins TRBV5-1 to TRBJ2-7; tentative D call: TRBD2 (5 bases). This CDR3 has 15 residues. From germline, CDR1 is SGHRS and CDR2 YFSETQ. With 7 bases removed from V and 2 bases from J, the gap between germline ends came to 19 bases. The CDR3 DNA is TGCGCCAGCTGCACCGATCATCCCGGGGCCTACGAGCAGTACTTC. The encoded protein is CASCTDHPGAYEQYF.

V and J are TRBV15 and TRBJ1-4, with D maybe TRBD1 (6 bases). V lost 4 bases and J lost 8, with 20 bases in between. Germline CDR1 is LNHNV and CDR2 is YYDKDF (reference sequence). The CDR3 is made up of 16 amino acids. CDR3 DNA sequence: TGTGCCACCAGCATGTCCACACAGGGCAATAGGGAAAAACTGTTTTTT. It yields the protein CATSMSTQGNREKLFF.

The chain combines TRBV19 with TRBJ2-3, with 7 bases fitting TRBD1. J was trimmed by 0 bases and V by 6 bases; bases with no gene match: 6. In germline, CDR1 is LNHDA, CDR2 SQIVND (reference sequence). The CDR3 runs to 15 residues. The CDR3 here is CASSAGTVSTDTQYF. The CDR3, as DNA: TGTGCCAGTAGCGCCGGGACAGTTAGCACAGATACGCAGTATTTT.

This clone has just a few counts. Written as DNA, the CDR3 is TGTGCCACCAGCAGAGATCGTGGGACAGGGGGAAATGAGCAGTTCTTC. Protein sequence: CATSRDRGTGGNEQFF. The chain uses TRBV15 and TRBJ2-1; 11 positions agree with TRBD1. The V and J ends lost 0 bases and 7 bases, in that order; junction bases with no gene match: 5. Looked up from germline, CDR1 is LNHNV and CDR2 is YYDKDF (reference sequence). This CDR3 comprises 16 residues.

The rearrangement joins TRBV9 to TRBJ2-7, with TRBD1 identical over 10 bases. The CDR3 totals 19 residues. Germline V CDR1 and CDR2: SGDLS, YYNGEE. The V segment lost 0 bases and the J segment 2 bases; nucleotides outside the gene matches: 14. The CDR3 reads CASSVGGDRGLLTPYEQYF. Here the CDR3 DNA reads TGTGCCAGCAGCGTAGGCGGAGACAGGGGGCTGCTGACCCCCTACGAGCAGTACTTC.